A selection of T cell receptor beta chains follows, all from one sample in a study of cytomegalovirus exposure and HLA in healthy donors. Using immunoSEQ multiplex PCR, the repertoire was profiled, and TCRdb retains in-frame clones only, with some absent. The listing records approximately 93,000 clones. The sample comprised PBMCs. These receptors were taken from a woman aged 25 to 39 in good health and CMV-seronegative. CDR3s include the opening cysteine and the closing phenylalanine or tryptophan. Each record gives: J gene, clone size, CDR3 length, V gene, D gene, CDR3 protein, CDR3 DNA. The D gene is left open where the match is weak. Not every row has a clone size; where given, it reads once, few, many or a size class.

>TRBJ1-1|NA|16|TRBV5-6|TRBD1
CASSWDRGVVSTEAFF
TGTGCCAGCAGCTGGGACAGGGGGGTTGTGAGCACTGAAGCTTTCTTT
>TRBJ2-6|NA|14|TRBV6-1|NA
CATRWRRGANVLTF
TGTGCCACCAGATGGAGAAGAGGGGCCAACGTCCTGACTTTC
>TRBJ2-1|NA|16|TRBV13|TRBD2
CASSYKTSGSLNEQFF
TGTGCCAGCAGCTATAAGACTAGCGGGAGTTTGAATGAGCAGTTCTTC
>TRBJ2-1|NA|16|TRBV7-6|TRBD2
CASSLESTSGYNEQFF
TGTGCCAGCAGCTTAGAATCGACTAGCGGATACAATGAGCAGTTCTTC
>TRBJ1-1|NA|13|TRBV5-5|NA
CASSFGWGDYAFF
TGTGCCAGCAGCTTCGGGTGGGGGGACTACGCTTTCTTT
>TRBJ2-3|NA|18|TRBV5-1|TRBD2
CASSLAFIAGGLGDTQYF
TGCGCCAGCAGCTTGGCCTTTATAGCGGGAGGGCTCGGAGATACGCAGTATTTT
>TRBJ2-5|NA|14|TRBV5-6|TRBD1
CASSTGQGSETQYF
TGTGCCAGCAGCACGGGACAGGGCTCTGAGACCCAGTACTTC
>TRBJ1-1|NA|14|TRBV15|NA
CATSRDTLNTEAFF
TGTGCCACCAGCAGGGACACACTGAACACTGAAGCTTTCTTT
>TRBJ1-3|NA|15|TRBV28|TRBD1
CASTIDRGWGNTIYF
TGTGCCAGCACCATAGACAGGGGGTGGGGAAACACCATATATTTT
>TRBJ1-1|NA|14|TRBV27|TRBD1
CASSTTGTGKTSFF
TGTGCCAGCAGTACAACCGGGACAGGGAAGACATCTTTCTTT
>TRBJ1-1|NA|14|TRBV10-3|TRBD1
CAMRDRGDNTEAFF
TGTGCCATGAGGGACAGGGGCGACAACACTGAAGCTTTCTTT
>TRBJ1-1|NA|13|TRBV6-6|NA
CASSYSQNTEAFF
TGTGCCAGCAGTTACTCCCAGAACACTGAAGCTTTCTTT
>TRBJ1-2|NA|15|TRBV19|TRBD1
CASRGSTGLVDGYTF
TGTGCCAGTAGGGGTTCGACAGGGTTGGTGGATGGCTACACCTTC
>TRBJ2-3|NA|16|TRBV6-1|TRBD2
CASSEGLAGGPDTQYF
TGTGCCAGCAGTGAAGGACTAGCGGGAGGCCCAGATACGCAGTATTTT
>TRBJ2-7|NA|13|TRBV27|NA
CASRPPGMYEQYF
TGTGCCAGCAGACCCCCCGGGATGTACGAGCAGTACTTC
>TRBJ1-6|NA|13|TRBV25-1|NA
CASQWSVNSPLHF
TGTGCCAGTCAGTGGAGCGTTAATTCACCCCTCCACTTT
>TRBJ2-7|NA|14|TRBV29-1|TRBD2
CSVEEREMGYEQYF
TGCAGCGTTGAAGAGCGGGAGATGGGTTACGAGCAGTACTTC
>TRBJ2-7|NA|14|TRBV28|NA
CASSLGRSSYEQYF
TGTGCCAGCAGTTTAGGCAGGTCCTCCTACGAGCAGTACTTC
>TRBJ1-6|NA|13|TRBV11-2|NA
CASSLETASPLHF
TGTGCCAGCAGCTTGGAGACAGCGTCACCCCTCCACTTT
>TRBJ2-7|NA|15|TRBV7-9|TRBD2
CASSLGSSGSYEQYF
TGTGCCAGCAGCTTAGGGTCTAGCGGCTCCTACGAGCAGTACTTC
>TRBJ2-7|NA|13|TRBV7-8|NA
CASSLAPGGEQYF
TGTGCCAGCAGCTTAGCTCCAGGAGGCGAGCAGTACTTC
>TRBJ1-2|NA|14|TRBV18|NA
CASSPPGGPYGYTF
TGTGCCAGCTCACCACCGGGAGGTCCCTATGGCTACACCTTC
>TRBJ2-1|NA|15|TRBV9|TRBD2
CASSVGTGTMNEQFF
TGTGCCAGCAGCGTAGGAACCGGGACTATGAATGAGCAGTTCTTC
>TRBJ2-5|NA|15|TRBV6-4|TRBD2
CASSDSAGGPETQYF
TGTGCCAGCAGTGACTCAGCGGGGGGGCCGGAGACCCAGTACTTC
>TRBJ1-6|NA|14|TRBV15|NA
CATSRALLNSPLHF
TGTGCCACCAGCAGAGCCCTACTTAATTCACCCCTCCACTTT
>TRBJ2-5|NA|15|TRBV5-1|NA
CASSSPGHQEETQYF
TGCGCCAGCAGCTCTCCGGGACATCAAGAAGAGACCCAGTACTTC
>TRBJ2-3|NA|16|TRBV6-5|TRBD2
CASSYSMAGGEDTQYF
TGTGCCAGCAGTTACTCGATGGCGGGAGGGGAAGATACGCAGTATTTT
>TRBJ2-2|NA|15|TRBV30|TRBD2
CAWSVSGGGAGELFF
TGTGCCTGGAGTGTATCTGGCGGGGGGGCCGGGGAGCTGTTTTTT
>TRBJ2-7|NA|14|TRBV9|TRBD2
CASSISGSSYEQYF
TGTGCCAGCAGCATTAGCGGGAGTAGCTACGAGCAGTACTTC
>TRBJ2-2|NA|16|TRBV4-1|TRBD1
CASSQFPGQGTGELFF
TGCGCCAGCAGCCAGTTCCCGGGACAGGGGACGGGGGAGCTGTTTTTT
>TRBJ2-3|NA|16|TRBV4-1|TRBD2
CASSQRTSGTADTQYF
TGCGCCAGCAGCCAACGGACTAGCGGGACGGCAGATACGCAGTATTTT
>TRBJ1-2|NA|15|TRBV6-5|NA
CASRNGQPSGYGYTF
TGTGCCAGCAGAAACGGACAGCCCTCCGGCTATGGCTACACCTTC
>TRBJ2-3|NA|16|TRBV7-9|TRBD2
CASSLQLAGVTDTQYF
TGTGCCAGCAGCTTACAACTAGCGGGGGTCACAGATACGCAGTATTTT
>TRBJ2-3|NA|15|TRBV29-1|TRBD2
CSVAGTSGREDTQYF
TGCAGCGTTGCCGGGACTAGCGGGAGGGAAGATACGCAGTATTTT
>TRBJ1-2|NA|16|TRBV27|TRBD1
CASSTLDGQGENGYTF
TGTGCCAGCAGTACCCTCGATGGGCAGGGGGAGAATGGCTACACCTTC
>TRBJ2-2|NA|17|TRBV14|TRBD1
CASSPLLGQGNTGELFF
TGTGCCAGCAGCCCCCTCCTTGGACAGGGGAACACCGGGGAGCTGTTTTTT
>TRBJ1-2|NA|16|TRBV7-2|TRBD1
CASSSPGQNWDYGYTF
TGTGCCAGCAGCTCTCCGGGACAGAACTGGGACTATGGCTACACCTTC
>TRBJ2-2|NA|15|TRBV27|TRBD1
CASSLQGAHTGELFF
TGTGCCAGCAGTCTACAGGGGGCGCACACCGGGGAGCTGTTTTTT
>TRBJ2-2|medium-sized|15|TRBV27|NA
CASSFSTGNTGELFF
TGTGCCAGCAGCTTTTCGACAGGGAACACCGGGGAGCTGTTTTTT
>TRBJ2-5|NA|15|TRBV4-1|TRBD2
CASSQPGAGGETQYF
TGCGCCAGCAGCCAGCCGGGGGCGGGAGGAGAGACCCAGTACTTC
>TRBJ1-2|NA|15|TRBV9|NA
CASSATPGTHNGYTF
TGTGCCAGCAGCGCCACACCAGGGACACACAATGGCTACACCTTC
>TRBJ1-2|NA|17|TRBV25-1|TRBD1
CASSERGRLQGNYGYTF
TGTGCCAGCAGTGAAAGGGGGCGTTTACAGGGAAACTATGGCTACACCTTC
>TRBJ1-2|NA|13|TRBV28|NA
CASSLGQGYGYTF
TGTGCCAGCAGTTTAGGGCAGGGCTATGGCTACACCTTC
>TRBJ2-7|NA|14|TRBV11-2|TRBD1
CASSQGQGSYEQYF
TGTGCCAGCAGCCAAGGACAGGGGTCCTACGAGCAGTACTTC
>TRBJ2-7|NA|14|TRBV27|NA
CASSISGTINEQYF
TGTGCCAGCAGTATCTCCGGGACAATCAACGAGCAGTACTTC
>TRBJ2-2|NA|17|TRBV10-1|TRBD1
CASSVTGVLSGTGELFF
TGCGCCAGCAGTGTAACAGGGGTTTTGTCGGGAACCGGGGAGCTGTTTTTT
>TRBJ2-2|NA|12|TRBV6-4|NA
CASSRVSGELFF
TGTGCCAGCAGTCGGGTGTCCGGGGAGCTGTTTTTT
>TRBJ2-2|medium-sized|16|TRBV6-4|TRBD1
CASSVSGTGGAGELFF
TGTGCCAGCAGTGTATCCGGGACAGGGGGCGCCGGGGAGCTGTTTTTT
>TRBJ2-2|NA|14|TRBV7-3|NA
CASSRKHGTGELFF
TGTGCCAGCAGCCGAAAACATGGCACCGGGGAGCTGTTTTTT
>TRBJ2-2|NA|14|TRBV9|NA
CASSVARNTGELFF
TGTGCCAGCAGCGTAGCGCGGAACACCGGGGAGCTGTTTTTT
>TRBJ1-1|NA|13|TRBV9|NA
CASSVGGDTEAFF
TGTGCCAGCAGCGTAGGGGGAGACACTGAAGCTTTCTTT